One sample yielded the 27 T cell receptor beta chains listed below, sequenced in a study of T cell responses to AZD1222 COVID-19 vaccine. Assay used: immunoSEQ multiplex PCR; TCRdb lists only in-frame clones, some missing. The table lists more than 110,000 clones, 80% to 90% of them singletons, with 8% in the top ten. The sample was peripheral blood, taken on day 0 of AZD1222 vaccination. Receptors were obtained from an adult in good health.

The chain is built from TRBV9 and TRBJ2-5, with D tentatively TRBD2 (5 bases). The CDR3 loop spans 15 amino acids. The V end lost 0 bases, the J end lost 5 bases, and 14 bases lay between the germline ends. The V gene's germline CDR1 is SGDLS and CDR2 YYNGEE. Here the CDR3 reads CASSVDGLATETQYF. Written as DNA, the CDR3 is TGTGCCAGCAGCGTAGATGGGCTAGCTACCGAGACCCAGTACTTC.

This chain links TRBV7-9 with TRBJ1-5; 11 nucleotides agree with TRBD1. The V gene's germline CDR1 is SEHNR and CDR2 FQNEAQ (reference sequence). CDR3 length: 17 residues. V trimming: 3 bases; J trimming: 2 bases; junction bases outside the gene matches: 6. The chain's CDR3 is CASSFWTGGEGNQPQHF. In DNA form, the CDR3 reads TGTGCCAGCAGCTTTTGGACAGGGGGCGAGGGCAATCAGCCCCAGCATTTT.

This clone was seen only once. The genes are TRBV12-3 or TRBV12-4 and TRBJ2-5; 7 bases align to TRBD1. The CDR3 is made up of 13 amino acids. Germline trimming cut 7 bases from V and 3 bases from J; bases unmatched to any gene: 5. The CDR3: CASKPGQKETQYF. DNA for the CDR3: TGTGCCAGCAAACCGGGACAGAAAGAGACCCAGTACTTC.

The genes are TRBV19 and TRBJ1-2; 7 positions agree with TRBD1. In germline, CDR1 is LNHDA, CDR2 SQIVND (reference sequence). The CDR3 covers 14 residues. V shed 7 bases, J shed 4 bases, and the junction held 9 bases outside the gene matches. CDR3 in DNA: TGTGCCAGTATGTCAGGAAGGGGGCTCTATGGCTACACCTTC. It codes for CASMSGRGLYGYTF.

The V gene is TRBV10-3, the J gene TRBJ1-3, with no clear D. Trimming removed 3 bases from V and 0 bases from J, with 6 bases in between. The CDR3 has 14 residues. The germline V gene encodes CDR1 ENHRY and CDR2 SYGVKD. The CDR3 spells CAISDTPSGNTIYF. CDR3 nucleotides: TGTGCCATCAGTGACACGCCCTCTGGAAACACCATATATTTT.

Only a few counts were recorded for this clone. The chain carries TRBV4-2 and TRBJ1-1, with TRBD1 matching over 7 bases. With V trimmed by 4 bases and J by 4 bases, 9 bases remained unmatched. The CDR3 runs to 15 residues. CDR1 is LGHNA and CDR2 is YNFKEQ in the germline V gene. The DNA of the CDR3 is TGTGCCAGCAGCCTTTACAGGGGAGAGGGCACTGAAGCTTTCTTT. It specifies CASSLYRGEGTEAFF.

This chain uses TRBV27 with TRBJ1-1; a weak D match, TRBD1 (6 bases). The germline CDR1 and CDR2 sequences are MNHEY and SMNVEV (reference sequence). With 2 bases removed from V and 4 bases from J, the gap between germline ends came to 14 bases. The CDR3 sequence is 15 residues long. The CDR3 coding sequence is TGTGCCAGCAGTTTAAGTCGGGGGGCGATCACTGAAGCTTTCTTT. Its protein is CASSLSRGAITEAFF.

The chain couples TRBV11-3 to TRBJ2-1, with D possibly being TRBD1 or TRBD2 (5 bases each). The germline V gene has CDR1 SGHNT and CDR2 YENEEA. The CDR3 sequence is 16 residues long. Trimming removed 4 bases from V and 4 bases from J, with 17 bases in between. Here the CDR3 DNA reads TGTGCCAGCAGCTCCGATGGGACCCGAGCGTACAATGAGCAGTTCTTC. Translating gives CASSSDGTRAYNEQFF.

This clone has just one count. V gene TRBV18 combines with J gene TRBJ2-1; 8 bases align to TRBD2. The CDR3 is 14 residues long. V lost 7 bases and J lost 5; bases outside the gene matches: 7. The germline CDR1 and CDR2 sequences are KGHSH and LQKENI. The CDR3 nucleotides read TGTGCCAGCTTAACGGGGGGGGCCCACAATGAGCAGTTCTTC. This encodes CASLTGGAHNEQFF.

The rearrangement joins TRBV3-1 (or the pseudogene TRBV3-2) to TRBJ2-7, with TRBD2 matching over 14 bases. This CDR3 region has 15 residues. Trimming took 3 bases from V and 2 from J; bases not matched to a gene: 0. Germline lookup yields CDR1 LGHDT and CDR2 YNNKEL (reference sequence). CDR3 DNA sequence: TGTGCCAGCAGCCAGACTAGCGGGAGGGCCTACGAGCAGTACTTC. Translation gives CASSQTSGRAYEQYF.

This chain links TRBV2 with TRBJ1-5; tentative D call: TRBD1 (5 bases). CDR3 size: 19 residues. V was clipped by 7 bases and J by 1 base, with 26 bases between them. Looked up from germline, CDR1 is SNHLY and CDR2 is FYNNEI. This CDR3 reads CASKAQTGTGFGSNQPQHF. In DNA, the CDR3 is TGTGCCAGCAAAGCCCAAACCGGGACGGGGTTTGGAAGCAATCAGCCCCAGCATTTT.

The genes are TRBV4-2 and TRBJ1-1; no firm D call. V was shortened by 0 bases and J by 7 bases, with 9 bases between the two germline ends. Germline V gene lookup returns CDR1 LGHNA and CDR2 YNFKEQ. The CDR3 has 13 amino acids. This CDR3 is CASSQDVGLEAFF. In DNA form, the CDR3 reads TGTGCCAGCAGCCAAGATGTTGGGCTTGAAGCTTTCTTT.

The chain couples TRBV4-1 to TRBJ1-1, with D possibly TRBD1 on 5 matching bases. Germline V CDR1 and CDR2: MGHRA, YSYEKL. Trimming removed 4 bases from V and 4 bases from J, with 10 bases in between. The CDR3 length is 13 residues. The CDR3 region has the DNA TGCGCCAGCAGCCTCAGGGTTGGCACTGAAGCTTTCTTT. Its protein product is CASSLRVGTEAFF.

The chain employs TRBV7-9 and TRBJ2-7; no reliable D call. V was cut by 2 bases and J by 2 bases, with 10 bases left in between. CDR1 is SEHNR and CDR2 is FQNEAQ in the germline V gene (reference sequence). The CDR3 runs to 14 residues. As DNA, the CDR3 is TGTGCCAGCAGCTTAACGGCGGATACCTACGAGCAGTACTTC. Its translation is CASSLTADTYEQYF.

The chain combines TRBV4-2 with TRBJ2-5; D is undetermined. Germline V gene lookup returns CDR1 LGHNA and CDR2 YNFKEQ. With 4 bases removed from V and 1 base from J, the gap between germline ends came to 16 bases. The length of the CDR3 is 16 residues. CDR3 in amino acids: CASSLDGESIQETQYF. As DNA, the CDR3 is TGTGCCAGCAGCCTCGACGGCGAATCAATCCAAGAGACCCAGTACTTC.

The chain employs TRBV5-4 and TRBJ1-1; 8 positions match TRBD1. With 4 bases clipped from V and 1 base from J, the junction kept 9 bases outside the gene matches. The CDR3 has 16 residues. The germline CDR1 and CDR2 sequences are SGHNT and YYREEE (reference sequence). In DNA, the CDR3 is TGTGCCAGCAGCCTTACAGGGGGGACAGCGAACACTGAAGCTTTCTTT. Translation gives CASSLTGGTANTEAFF.

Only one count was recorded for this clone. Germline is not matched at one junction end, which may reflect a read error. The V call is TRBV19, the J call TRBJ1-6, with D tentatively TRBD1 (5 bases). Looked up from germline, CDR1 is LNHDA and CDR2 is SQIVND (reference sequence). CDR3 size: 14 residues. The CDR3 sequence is CASSSGAHNSPLRF. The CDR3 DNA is TGTGCCAGTAGTTCCGGGGCCCATAATTCACCCCTCCGCTTT.

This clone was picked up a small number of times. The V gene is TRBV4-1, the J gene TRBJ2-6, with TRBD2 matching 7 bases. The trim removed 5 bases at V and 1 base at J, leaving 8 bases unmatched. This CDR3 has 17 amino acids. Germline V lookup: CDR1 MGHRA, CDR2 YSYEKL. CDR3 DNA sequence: TGCGCCAGCAGCGCCCTAGCGGAATTTTCTGGGGCCAACGTCCTGACTTTC. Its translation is CASSALAEFSGANVLTF.

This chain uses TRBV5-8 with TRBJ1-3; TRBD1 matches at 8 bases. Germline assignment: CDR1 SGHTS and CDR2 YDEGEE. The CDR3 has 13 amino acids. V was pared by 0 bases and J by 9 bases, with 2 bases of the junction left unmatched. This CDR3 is CASSLGTGTTIYF. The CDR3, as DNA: TGTGCCAGCAGCTTGGGGACAGGGACCACCATATATTTT.

CDR3 sequence: CASSSAGGPYEQYF. The CDR3 nucleotides are TGTGCCAGCAGTTCTGCGGGGGGGCCCTACGAGCAGTACTTC. V and J are TRBV6-2 or TRBV6-3 and TRBJ2-7; 9 nucleotides align to TRBD2. The V and J ends lost 4 bases and 2 bases, in that order; junction bases with no gene match: 3. Germline-derived CDR1 and CDR2 are MNHEY and SVGEGT. This CDR3 has 14 residues.

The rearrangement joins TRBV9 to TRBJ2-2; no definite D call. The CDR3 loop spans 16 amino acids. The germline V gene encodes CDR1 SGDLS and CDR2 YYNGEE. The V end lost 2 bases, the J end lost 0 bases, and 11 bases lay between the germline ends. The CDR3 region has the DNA TGTGCCAGCAGCGTGTCCGCAGGACCGAACACCGGGGAGCTGTTTTTT. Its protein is CASSVSAGPNTGELFF.

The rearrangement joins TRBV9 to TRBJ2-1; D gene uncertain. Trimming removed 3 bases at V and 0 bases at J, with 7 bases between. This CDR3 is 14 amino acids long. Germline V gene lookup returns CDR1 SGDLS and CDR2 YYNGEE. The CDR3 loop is CASSGLSSYNEQFF. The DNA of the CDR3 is TGTGCCAGCAGCGGCCTTAGCTCCTACAATGAGCAGTTCTTC.

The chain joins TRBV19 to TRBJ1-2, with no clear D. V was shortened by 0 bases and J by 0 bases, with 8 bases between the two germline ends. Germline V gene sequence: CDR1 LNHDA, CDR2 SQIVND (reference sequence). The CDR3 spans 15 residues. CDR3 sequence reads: CASSIEGGTNYGYTF. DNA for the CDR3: TGTGCCAGTAGTATAGAAGGCGGTACTAACTATGGCTACACCTTC.

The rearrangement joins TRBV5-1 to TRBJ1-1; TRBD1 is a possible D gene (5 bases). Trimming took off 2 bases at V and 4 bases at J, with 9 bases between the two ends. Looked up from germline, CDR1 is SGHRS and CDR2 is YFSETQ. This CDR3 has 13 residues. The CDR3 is CASSLNGGTEAFF. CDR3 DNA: TGCGCCAGCAGCTTAAACGGGGGCACTGAAGCTTTCTTT.

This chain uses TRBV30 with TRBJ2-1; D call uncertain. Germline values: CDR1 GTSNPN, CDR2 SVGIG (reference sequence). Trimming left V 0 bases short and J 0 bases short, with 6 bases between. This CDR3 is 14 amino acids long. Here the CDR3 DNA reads TGTGCCTGGAGTGTGACGAGCTCCTACAATGAGCAGTTCTTC. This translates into CAWSVTSSYNEQFF.

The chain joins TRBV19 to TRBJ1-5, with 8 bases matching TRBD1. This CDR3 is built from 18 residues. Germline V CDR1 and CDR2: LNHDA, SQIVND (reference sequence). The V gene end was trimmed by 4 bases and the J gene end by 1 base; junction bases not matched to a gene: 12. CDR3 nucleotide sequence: TGTGCCAGTAGTACCCCGGGACAGGTTTTAATGAGCAATCAGCCCCAGCATTTT. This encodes CASSTPGQVLMSNQPQHF.

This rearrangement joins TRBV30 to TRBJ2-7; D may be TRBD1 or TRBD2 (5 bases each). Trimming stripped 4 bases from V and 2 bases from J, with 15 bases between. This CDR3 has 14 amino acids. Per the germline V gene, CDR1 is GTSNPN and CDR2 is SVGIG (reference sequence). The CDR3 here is CAWTAGTEAYEQYF. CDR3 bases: TGTGCCTGGACGGCCGGGACGGAAGCCTACGAGCAGTACTTC.